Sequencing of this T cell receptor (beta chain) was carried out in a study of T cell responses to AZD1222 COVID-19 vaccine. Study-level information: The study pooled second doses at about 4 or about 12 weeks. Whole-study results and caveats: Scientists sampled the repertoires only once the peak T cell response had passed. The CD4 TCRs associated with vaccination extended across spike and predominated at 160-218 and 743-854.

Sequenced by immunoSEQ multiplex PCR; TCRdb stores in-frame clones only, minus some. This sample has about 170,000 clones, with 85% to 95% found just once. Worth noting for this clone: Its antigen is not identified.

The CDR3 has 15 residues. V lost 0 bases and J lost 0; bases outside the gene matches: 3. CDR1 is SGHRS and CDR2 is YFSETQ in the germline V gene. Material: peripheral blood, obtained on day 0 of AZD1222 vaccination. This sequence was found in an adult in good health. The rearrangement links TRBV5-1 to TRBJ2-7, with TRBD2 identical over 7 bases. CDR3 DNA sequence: TGCGCCAGCAGCTTGGGTGGCGGGAGCTCCTACGAGCAGTACTTC. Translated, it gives CASSLGGGSSYEQYF.